A single sample gave rise to the 3 T cell receptor beta chains below, sequenced in a study of blood T cell repertoires in COVID-19. The protocol was immunoSEQ multiplex PCR, while the TCRdb copy is restricted to in-frame clones and leaves out a portion. The sample shows approximately 82,000 clones, 82% of them seen only once. The sample was peripheral blood. The source of these receptors is a woman in her 70s with acute or convalescent COVID-19.

The genes are TRBV2 and TRBJ1-1; D remains unclear. Trimming pared 2 bases from V and 3 bases from J, leaving 10 bases between. The germline V gene encodes CDR1 SNHLY and CDR2 FYNNEI. The CDR3 totals 14 residues. The CDR3 coding sequence is TGTGCCAGCAGTGAACCGGGTGGGTACACTGAAGCTTTCTTT. It translates to CASSEPGGYTEAFF.

The J gene is TRBJ2-5, the V gene TRBV13, with D possibly being TRBD1 (5 bases). Germline CDR1 reads PRHDT; CDR2 reads FYEKMQ (reference sequence). CDR3 size: 17 residues. V gave up 1 base and J gave up 0 bases, with 15 bases separating them. CDR3 DNA: TGTGCCAGCAGCTTAGTGTATGCAGGGAAGTACCAAGAGACCCAGTACTTC. It yields the protein CASSLVYAGKYQETQYF.

The J gene is TRBJ1-6, the V gene TRBV30; 7 nucleotides agree with TRBD1. CDR3 length equals 15 residues. CDR1 is GTSNPN, CDR2 SVGIG, per germline (reference sequence). Trimming at V came to 2 bases and at J to 10 bases, leaving 11 bases not matched to a gene. CDR3 amino acids: CAWSLGQSTGSPLHF. CDR3 DNA: TGTGCCTGGAGTTTGGGACAGTCAACTGGCTCACCCCTCCACTTT.